This T cell receptor beta chain was found in a study of T cell clusters in autoimmune cytopenias. Study-level points and caveats: The T cell clusters were defined only in silico, without experimental functional validation. The cluster-lack signature was not seen for secondary cytopenia versus chronic lymphocytic leukemia. Physiological T cell clusters of healthy donors were apparently absent in primary autoimmune cytopenia patients.

TRB was amplified by touch-down multiplex PCR, primer pools A and B combined. TCRdb reprocessed the multiplex PCR reads, keeping one entry per CDR3 protein, no DNA. The table lists some 6,000 distinct CDR3 sequences. This clonotype is identified as medium-sized from frequency. Antigen unknown. TRB was amplified from about 260 ng of peripheral blood genomic DNA per sample. The CDR3 totals 15 residues. From germline, CDR1 is ENHRY and CDR2 SYGVKD. The sequencing input was peripheral blood. This receptor was identified in a human donor with an autoimmune cytopenia or autoimmune hepatitis (not recorded which). V usage is TRBV10-3 and J usage is TRBJ2-3; with no DNA, the TCRdb D assignment of TRBD1 cannot be verified. The CDR3 protein is CAISSRTRAADTQYF.